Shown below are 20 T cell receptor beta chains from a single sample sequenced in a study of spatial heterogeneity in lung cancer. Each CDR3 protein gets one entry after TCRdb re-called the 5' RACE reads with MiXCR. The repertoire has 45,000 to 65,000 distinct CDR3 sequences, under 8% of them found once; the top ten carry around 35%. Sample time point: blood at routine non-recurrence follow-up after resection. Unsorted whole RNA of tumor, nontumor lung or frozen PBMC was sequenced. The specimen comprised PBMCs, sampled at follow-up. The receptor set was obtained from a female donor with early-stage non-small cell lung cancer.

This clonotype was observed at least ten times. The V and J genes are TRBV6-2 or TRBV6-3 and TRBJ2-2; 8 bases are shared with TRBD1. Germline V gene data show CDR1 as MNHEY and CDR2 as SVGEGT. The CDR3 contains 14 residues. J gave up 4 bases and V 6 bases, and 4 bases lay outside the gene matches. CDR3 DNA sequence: TGTGCCAGCAGAACGGACAGGGCCACCGGGGAGCTGTTTTTT. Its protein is CASRTDRATGELFF.

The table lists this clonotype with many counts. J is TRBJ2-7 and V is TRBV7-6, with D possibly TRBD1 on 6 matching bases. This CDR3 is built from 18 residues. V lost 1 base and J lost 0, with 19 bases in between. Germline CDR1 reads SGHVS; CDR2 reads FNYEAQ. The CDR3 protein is CASSLGVSVQDSSYEQYF. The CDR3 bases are TGTGCCAGCAGCTTAGGGGTATCGGTACAGGACAGCTCCTACGAGCAGTACTTC.

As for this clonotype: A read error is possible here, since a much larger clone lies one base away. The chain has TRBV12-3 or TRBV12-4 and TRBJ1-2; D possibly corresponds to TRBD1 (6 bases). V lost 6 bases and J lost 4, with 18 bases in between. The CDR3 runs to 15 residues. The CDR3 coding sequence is TGTGCCAGCAGGGGGACAAGCGTCACGAGCTATGGCTACACCTTC. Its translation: CASRGTSVTSYGYTF.

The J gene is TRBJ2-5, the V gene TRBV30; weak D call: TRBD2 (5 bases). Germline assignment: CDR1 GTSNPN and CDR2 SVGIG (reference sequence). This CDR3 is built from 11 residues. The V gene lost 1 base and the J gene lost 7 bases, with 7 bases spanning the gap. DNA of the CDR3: TGTGCCTGGAGTGCCCGGGGGACCCAGTACTTC. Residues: CAWSARGTQYF. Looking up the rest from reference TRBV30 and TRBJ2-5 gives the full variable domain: SQTIHQWPATLVQPVGSPLSLECTVEGTSNPNLYWYRQAAGRGLQLLFYSVGIGQISSEVPQNLSASRPQDRQFILSSKKLLLSDSGFYLCAWSARGTQYFGPGTRLLVL.

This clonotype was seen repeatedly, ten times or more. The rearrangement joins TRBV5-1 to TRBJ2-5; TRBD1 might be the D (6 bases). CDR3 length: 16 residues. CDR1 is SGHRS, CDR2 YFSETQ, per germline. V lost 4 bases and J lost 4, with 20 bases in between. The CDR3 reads CASSTADSPKVETQYF. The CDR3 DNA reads TGCGCCAGCAGCACCGCGGACAGCCCCAAGGTAGAGACCCAGTACTTC.

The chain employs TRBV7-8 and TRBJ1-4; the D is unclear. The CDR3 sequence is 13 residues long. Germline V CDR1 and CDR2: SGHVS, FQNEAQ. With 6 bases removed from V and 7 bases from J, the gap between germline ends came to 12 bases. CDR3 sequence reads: CASRPVGPEKLFF. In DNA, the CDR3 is TGTGCCAGCAGACCCGTTGGGCCTGAAAAACTGTTTTTT.

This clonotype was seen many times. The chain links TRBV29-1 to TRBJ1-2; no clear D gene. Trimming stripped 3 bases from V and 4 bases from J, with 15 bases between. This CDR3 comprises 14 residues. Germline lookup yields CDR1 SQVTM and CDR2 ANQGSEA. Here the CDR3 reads CSVDAPGTRYGYTF. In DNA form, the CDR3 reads TGCAGCGTTGACGCCCCCGGAACCCGCTATGGCTACACCTTC.

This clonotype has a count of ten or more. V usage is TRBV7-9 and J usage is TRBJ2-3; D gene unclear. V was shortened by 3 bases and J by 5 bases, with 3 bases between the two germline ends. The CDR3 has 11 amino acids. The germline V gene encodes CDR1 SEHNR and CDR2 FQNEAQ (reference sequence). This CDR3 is CASSFVDTQYF. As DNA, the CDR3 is TGTGCCAGCAGCTTCGTAGATACGCAGTATTTT.

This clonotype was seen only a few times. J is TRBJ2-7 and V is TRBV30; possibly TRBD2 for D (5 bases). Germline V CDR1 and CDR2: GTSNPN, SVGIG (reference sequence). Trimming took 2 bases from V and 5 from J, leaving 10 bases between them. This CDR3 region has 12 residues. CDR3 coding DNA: TGTGCCTGGAGTCTCGTGGGAGACGAGCAGTACTTC. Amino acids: CAWSLVGDEQYF.

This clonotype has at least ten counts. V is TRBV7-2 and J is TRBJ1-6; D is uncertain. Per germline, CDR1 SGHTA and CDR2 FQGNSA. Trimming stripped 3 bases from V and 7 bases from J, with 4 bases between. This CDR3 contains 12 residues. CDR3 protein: CASSFQNSPLHF. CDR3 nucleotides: TGTGCCAGCAGCTTCCAGAATTCACCCCTCCACTTT.

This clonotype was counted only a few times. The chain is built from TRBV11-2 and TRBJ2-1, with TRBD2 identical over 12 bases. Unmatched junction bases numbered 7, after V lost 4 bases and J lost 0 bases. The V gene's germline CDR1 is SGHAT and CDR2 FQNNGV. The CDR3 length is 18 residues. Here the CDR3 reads CASSSPLAGGTSYNEQFF. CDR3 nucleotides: TGTGCCAGCAGCTCGCCCCTAGCGGGGGGGACCTCCTACAATGAGCAGTTCTTC.

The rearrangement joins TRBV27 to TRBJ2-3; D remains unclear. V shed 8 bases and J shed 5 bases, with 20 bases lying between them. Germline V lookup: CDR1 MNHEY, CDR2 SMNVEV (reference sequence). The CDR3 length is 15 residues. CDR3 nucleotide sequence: TGTGCCAGCTGGCGCATAGGTTCTGTTGGAGATACGCAGTATTTT. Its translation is CASWRIGSVGDTQYF.

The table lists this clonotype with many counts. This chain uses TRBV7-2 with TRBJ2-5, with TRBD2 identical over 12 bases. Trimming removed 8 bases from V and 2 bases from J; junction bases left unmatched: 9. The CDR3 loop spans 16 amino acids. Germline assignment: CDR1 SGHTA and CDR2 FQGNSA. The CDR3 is CASCRMLAGGQETQYF. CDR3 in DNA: TGTGCCAGCTGCAGAATGCTAGCGGGGGGGCAAGAGACCCAGTACTTC.

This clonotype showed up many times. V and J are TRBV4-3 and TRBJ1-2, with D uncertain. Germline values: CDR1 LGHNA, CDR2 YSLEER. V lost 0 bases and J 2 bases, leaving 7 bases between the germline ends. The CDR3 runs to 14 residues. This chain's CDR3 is CASSQEKDNYGYTF. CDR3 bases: TGCGCCAGCAGCCAAGAGAAGGACAACTATGGCTACACCTTC.

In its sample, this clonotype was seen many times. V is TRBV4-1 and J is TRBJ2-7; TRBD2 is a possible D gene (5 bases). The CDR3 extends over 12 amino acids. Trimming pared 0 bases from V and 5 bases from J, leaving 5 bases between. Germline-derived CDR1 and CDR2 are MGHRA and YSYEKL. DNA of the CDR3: TGCGCCAGCAGCCAAGAGAGGGACGAGCAGTACTTC. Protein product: CASSQERDEQYF.

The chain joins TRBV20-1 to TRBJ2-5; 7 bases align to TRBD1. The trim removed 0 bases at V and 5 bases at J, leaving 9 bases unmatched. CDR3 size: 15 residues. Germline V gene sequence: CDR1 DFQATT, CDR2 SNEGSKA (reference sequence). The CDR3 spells CSARDPSRQGETQYF. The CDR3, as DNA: TGCAGTGCTAGAGACCCTTCCAGACAGGGCGAGACCCAGTACTTC.

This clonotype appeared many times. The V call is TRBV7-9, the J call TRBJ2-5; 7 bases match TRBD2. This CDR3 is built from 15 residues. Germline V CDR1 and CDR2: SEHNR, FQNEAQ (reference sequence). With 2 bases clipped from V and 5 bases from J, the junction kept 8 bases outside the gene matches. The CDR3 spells CASSLSGALLETQYF. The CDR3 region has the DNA TGTGCCAGCAGCTTAAGCGGGGCCCTCTTGGAGACCCAGTACTTC.

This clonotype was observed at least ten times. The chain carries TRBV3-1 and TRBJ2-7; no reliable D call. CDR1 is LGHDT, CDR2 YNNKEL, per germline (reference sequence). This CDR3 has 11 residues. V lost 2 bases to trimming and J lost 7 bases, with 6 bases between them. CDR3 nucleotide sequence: TGTGCCAGCAGCCAAAGTCAGGAGCAGTACTTC. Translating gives CASSQSQEQYF.

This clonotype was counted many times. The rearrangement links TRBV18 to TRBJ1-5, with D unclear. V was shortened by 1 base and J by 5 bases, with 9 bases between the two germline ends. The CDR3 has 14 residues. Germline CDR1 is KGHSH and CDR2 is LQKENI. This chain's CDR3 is CASSPQGWDQPQHF. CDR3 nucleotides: TGTGCCAGCTCACCACAGGGTTGGGATCAGCCCCAGCATTTT.

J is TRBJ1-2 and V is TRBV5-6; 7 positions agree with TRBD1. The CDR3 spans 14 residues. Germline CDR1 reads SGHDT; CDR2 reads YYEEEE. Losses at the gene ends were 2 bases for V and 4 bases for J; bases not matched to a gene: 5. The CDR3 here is CASSFGQVSYGYTF. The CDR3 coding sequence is TGTGCCAGCAGCTTCGGACAGGTTTCCTATGGCTACACCTTC.